This T cell receptor (beta chain) was captured by sequencing in a study of T cell responses to AZD1222 COVID-19 vaccine (dated by TCRdb to 2020 to 2022). Context from the whole study: A total of 230 to 250 trial participants underwent TCR sequencing, of whom about 210 received two doses of AZD1222 and around 26 received two doses of the MenACWY control vaccine. Trial participants were enrolled by age into 18-55, 56-69 and 70-plus year subgroups, with approximately 150, 28 and 58 TCR-sequenced participants respectively.

A note on this clone: The clone's antigen remains unknown. Qualities for individual bases were not recorded, and no much larger clone is one base off.

According to the study, the label for this sample's time point signals: about 28 days (+/-7) after the second vaccine dose. AZD1222 recipients given second doses at about 4 weeks or at about 12 weeks were pooled, since spike-specific TCR depth and breadth were not found to differ between the two schedules. Samples from vaccinated people were obtained from the UK trials COV001 and COV002, which included a single-blind randomized controlled phase 2/3 trial of AZD1222 (ChAdOx1 nCoV-19) in healthy adults. For TCRbeta chain sequencing, PBMC samples from trial participants were taken at day 0 and at day 28 after the second dose. The CDR3 regions of human TCRbeta chains were analyzed by immunosequencing. The published analysis was carried out like this. TCRs in the repertoires were matched against a reference library of SARS-CoV-2-specific TCRs that had been generated with the MIRA antigen-specificity platform. Breadth was defined as the fraction of unique TCRs that were SARS-CoV-2-associated, and depth was defined as the fraction of total T cells that were SARS-CoV-2-associated. Using the MIRA data, every spike-specific TCR was mapped to the spike region that the TCR reacted to and assigned to either a CD4 or a CD8 class. Log10-transformed breadth and depth values were compared by one-way ANOVA with Sidak's multiple comparisons tests. TCRdb limited this immuneACCESS table to in-frame rearrangements with V and J called. A share of clones is missing; checked studies link under half to unresolved V genes, and the rest is unexplained. V, J and clone size are taken as reported in that table, and D and trimming were inferred from the DNA itself. For this sample the table gives about 140,000 clones, of which 88% were detected only once. 3.1% of the sample is taken by the ten largest.

Via the germline V gene, CDR1 is LGHNA and CDR2 YSLEER. A distance of 13 bases separates the germline ends of V and J, which lose 0 bases and 8 bases respectively. The CDR3 sequence holds 14 residues, the cysteine and phenylalanine included. Just the 42-base CDR3 DNA is kept, in frame starting at base 1. General findings and caveats noted by the study authors: Participants were mostly white British, with more females than males. The authors suggested clonal diversity may have been underestimated. Only 5 to 7 AZD1222 recipients were SARS-CoV-2 seropositive at baseline, limiting conclusions about previously exposed vaccinees. The whole spike protein was spanned by vaccine-associated CD4 TCRs, and dominant responses were seen in regions 160-218 and 743-854. Because no day 14 peak-response samples were available, repertoires were characterized only after the peak T cell response. Epitopes outside the regions mutated in the B.1.351 and B.1.1.7 variants were reportedly recognized by nearly half of the unique spike-specific TCRs. In the small 56-69-year group, the increase in depth fell short of significance, most likely because of low power. A significant rise in spike-specific TCR breadth and depth was observed after two AZD1222 doses relative to day 0 and relative to MenACWY recipients.

The source is an adult who received the AZD1222 COVID-19 vaccine. Material: peripheral blood, obtained 28 days after the second AZD1222 dose. The rearranged chain carries TRBV4-3 and TRBJ1-2; the D segment cannot be called with confidence. The nucleotide sequence reads TGCGCCAGCAGCCAAGATCCGCACCTCAGGGGCTACACCTTC. It is translated as CASSQDPHLRGYTF.